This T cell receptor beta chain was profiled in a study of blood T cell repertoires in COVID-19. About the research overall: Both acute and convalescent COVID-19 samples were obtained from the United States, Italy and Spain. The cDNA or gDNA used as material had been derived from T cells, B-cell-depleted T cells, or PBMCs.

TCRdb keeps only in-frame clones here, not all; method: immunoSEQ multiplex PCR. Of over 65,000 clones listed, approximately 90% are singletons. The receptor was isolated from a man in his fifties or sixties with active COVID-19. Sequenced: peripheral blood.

The CDR3 sequence is CASSYSERAFYEQYF. CDR3 DNA sequence: TGTGCCAGCAGTTACTCGGAGCGGGCCTTCTACGAGCAGTACTTC. This chain joins TRBV6-6 and TRBJ2-7; TRBD2 might be the D (6 bases). This CDR3 is 15 amino acids long. V was pared by 0 bases and J by 3 bases, with 12 bases between. Germline V CDR1 and CDR2: MNHNY, SVGAGI (reference sequence).